The 31 T cell receptor beta chains given below trace back to one sample, sequenced in a study of blood T cell repertoires in COVID-19. The protocol was immunoSEQ multiplex PCR, while the TCRdb copy is restricted to in-frame clones and leaves out a portion. Among under 150,000 clones listed, around 85% were seen once. Sequencing input: peripheral blood. The receptor set was obtained from a man aged 45 to 65 with acute or convalescent COVID-19.

The chain couples TRBV19 to TRBJ1-5; tentatively, D is TRBD1 (6 bases). Trimming removed 6 bases at V and 5 bases at J, with 14 bases between. Germline V gene sequence: CDR1 LNHDA, CDR2 SQIVND (reference sequence). The CDR3 has 14 amino acids. The CDR3 nucleotides read TGTGCCAGTAGCCCTACAGGGAAGGATCAGCCCCAGCATTTT. It codes for CASSPTGKDQPQHF.

This chain uses TRBV7-8 with TRBJ1-5; tentative D call: TRBD1 (6 bases). The CDR3 loop spans 19 amino acids. Germline V gives CDR1 SGHVS, CDR2 FQNEAQ. Trimming pared 1 base from V and 0 bases from J, leaving 19 bases between. The CDR3 sequence: CASSLGRRGGLSSNQPQHF. The DNA for the CDR3 is TGTGCCAGCAGCTTAGGGAGGAGGGGGGGACTGTCTAGCAATCAGCCCCAGCATTTT.

In this sample, this clone turned up once. The gene calls are TRBV10-3 and TRBJ1-3, with 7 bases matching TRBD1. Germline values: CDR1 ENHRY, CDR2 SYGVKD. V dropped 4 bases and J dropped 4; count of bases not matched to a gene: 4. The CDR3 consists of 14 residues. CDR3 amino acids: CAISGSGGGNTIYF. CDR3 DNA sequence: TGTGCCATCAGTGGATCAGGGGGGGGAAACACCATATATTTT.

This clone was found a few times. Within the sample, other DNA sequences also encode this same CDR3. This chain's CDR3 is CSASKAPNTGELFF. CDR3 DNA: TGCAGTGCTAGTAAAGCCCCGAACACCGGGGAGCTGTTTTTT. The rearrangement links TRBV20-1 to TRBJ2-2; D is ambiguous. Germline CDR1 DFQATT, CDR2 SNEGSKA (reference sequence). The CDR3 is 14 residues long. Trimming pared 3 bases from V and 0 bases from J, leaving 8 bases between.

The sample holds a few counts of this clone. This rearrangement joins TRBV10-3 to TRBJ2-7; TRBD2 aligns across 8 bases. V dropped 2 bases and J dropped 7; count of bases not matched to a gene: 4. Per the germline V gene, CDR1 is ENHRY and CDR2 is SYGVKD. CDR3 length: 13 amino acids. CDR3: CAISEAGGGEQYV. The DNA of the CDR3 is TGTGCCATCAGTGAGGCGGGGGGAGGGGAGCAGTACGTC.

The V call is TRBV6-5, the J call TRBJ1-5; 10 bases line up with TRBD1. Germline CDR1 and CDR2: MNHEY and SVGAGI. The CDR3 is made up of 15 amino acids. The V and J ends lost 6 bases and 4 bases, in that order; junction bases with no gene match: 6. The CDR3 reads CASRADRGLNQPQHF. As DNA, the CDR3 is TGTGCCAGCAGGGCCGACAGGGGGCTAAATCAGCCCCAGCATTTT.

The chain combines TRBV19 with TRBJ1-2; 7 nucleotides match TRBD1. J gave up 4 bases and V 4 bases, and 3 bases lay outside the gene matches. Germline values: CDR1 LNHDA, CDR2 SQIVND (reference sequence). This CDR3 is 13 amino acids long. This CDR3 reads CASSRQGVYGYTF. The CDR3 DNA sequence: TGTGCCAGTAGTAGACAGGGAGTCTATGGCTACACCTTC.

The J gene is TRBJ2-1, the V gene TRBV4-1, with a weak D call TRBD1 (5 bases). Germline loops: CDR1 MGHRA, CDR2 YSYEKL. The germline V and J ends were trimmed by 0 bases and 10 bases, with 16 bases remaining between them. CDR3 length equals 15 residues. The CDR3 is CASSQEEAGLGEQFF. As DNA, the CDR3 is TGCGCCAGCAGCCAAGAAGAGGCAGGGTTAGGAGAGCAGTTCTTC.

The J gene is TRBJ1-1, the V gene TRBV6-5, with D unclear. CDR1 is MNHEY, CDR2 SVGAGI, per germline. This CDR3 spans 14 amino acids. V was clipped by 8 bases and J by 5 bases, with 18 bases between them. The CDR3 coding sequence is TGTGCCAGCGAGGCGGTTGGCGACCTAACTGAAGCTTTCTTT. Its translation: CASEAVGDLTEAFF.

J is TRBJ1-2 and V is TRBV7-9; maybe TRBD1 (6 bases). From germline, CDR1 is SEHNR and CDR2 FQNEAQ (reference sequence). This CDR3 contains 15 residues. V gave up 5 bases and J gave up 4 bases, with 17 bases separating them. The CDR3 DNA sequence: TGTGCCAGCAGCCGCCCTTACAGGGAGGGCTATGGCTACACCTTC. Translated: CASSRPYREGYGYTF.

This sequence joins TRBV6-6 and TRBJ1-4, with 8 bases fitting TRBD1. CDR1 is MNHNY, CDR2 SVGAGI, per germline (reference sequence). The CDR3 sequence is 16 residues long. Trimming removed 5 bases from V and 4 bases from J; junction bases left unmatched: 9. This CDR3 is CASSLGTGRLNEKLFF. CDR3 nucleotides: TGTGCCAGCAGTCTCGGGACAGGCCGTCTTAATGAAAAACTGTTTTTT.

The chain uses TRBV6-1 and TRBJ1-2; tentative D call: TRBD1 (5 bases). The CDR3 consists of 14 residues. With 0 bases removed from V and 4 bases from J, the gap between germline ends came to 9 bases. Germline assignment: CDR1 MNHNS and CDR2 SASEGT. This chain's CDR3 is CASSEAGLPYGYTF. The CDR3 bases are TGTGCCAGCAGTGAAGCGGGACTGCCCTATGGCTACACCTTC.

The rearrangement links TRBV7-2 to TRBJ1-5; weak D call: TRBD1 (6 bases). Trimming cost V 4 bases and J 2 bases, with 12 bases left between them. Germline CDR1 SGHTA, CDR2 FQGNSA. The CDR3 runs 15 residues. The CDR3 protein is CASSSGAEGNQPQHF. DNA of the CDR3: TGTGCCAGCAGCTCAGGGGCTGAGGGCAATCAGCCCCAGCATTTT.

The chain carries TRBV30 and TRBJ2-7, with 8 bases aligning to TRBD1. From germline, CDR1 is GTSNPN and CDR2 SVGIG (reference sequence). The CDR3 has 14 amino acids. J was trimmed by 5 bases and V by 0 bases; bases with no gene match: 6. The CDR3 loop reads CAWSVFGQGNEQYV. CDR3 coding DNA: TGTGCCTGGAGTGTATTCGGACAGGGCAACGAGCAGTACGTC.

In its sample, this clone was seen once. The chain has TRBV28 and TRBJ1-5; a possible D gene is TRBD1 (5 bases). Germline V gene sequence: CDR1 MDHEN, CDR2 SYDVKM. The CDR3 is 14 residues long. V was pared by 5 bases and J by 1 base, with 9 bases between. CDR3 coding DNA: TGTGCCAGCAGTGTCGACAGAAGCAATCAGCCCCAGCATTTT. It specifies CASSVDRSNQPQHF.

This chain links TRBV6-5 with TRBJ2-1; maybe TRBD2 (7 bases). The V gene's germline CDR1 is MNHEY and CDR2 SVGAGI. There are 12 residues in the CDR3. V was pared by 8 bases and J by 5 bases, with 10 bases between. The CDR3 DNA reads TGTGCCAGCCGGGGGGCCCACAATGAGCAGTTCTTC. Translating it yields CASRGAHNEQFF.

The chain joins TRBV15 to TRBJ2-1; perhaps TRBD1 as D (6 bases). CDR3 size: 12 residues. From germline, CDR1 is LNHNV and CDR2 YYDKDF (reference sequence). Trimming pared 8 bases from V and 3 bases from J, leaving 8 bases between. CDR3 in DNA: TGTGCCACCGCACAGGGCTACAATGAGCAGTTCTTC. Its translation: CATAQGYNEQFF. Looking up the rest from reference TRBV15 and TRBJ2-1 gives the full variable domain: DAMVIQNPRYQVTQFGKPVTLSCSQTLNHNVMYWYQQKSSQAPKLLFHYYDKDFNNEADTPDNFQSRRPNTSFCFLDIRSPGLGDTAMYLCATAQGYNEQFFGPGTRLTVL.

This clone was found a few times. The chain has TRBV5-6 and TRBJ2-1; 8 bases agree with TRBD1. Germline V lookup: CDR1 SGHDT, CDR2 YYEEEE. This CDR3 region has 15 residues. With V trimmed by 2 bases and J by 0 bases, 1 base remained unmatched. For the CDR3, the DNA is TGTGCCAGCAGCTTAACAGGGGGCTCCTACAATGAGCAGTTCTTC. Encoded protein: CASSLTGGSYNEQFF. Looking up the rest from reference TRBV5-6 and TRBJ2-1 gives the full variable domain: DAGVTQSPTHLIKTRGQQVTLRCSPKSGHDTVSWYQQALGQGPQFIFQYYEEEERQRGNFPDRFSGHQFPNYSSELNVNALLLGDSALYLCASSLTGGSYNEQFFGPGTRLTVL.

The V and J genes are TRBV7-8 and TRBJ1-5, with no clear D. CDR3 length equals 12 residues. The germline gives CDR1 SGHVS, CDR2 FQNEAQ. Trimming removed 11 bases at V and 2 bases at J, with 10 bases between. CDR3: CALGEGNQPQHF. CDR3 in DNA: TGTGCCCTAGGTGAGGGCAATCAGCCCCAGCATTTT.

This chain joins TRBV29-1 and TRBJ1-1; 8 positions match TRBD1. The CDR3 covers 15 residues. From germline, CDR1 is SQVTM and CDR2 ANQGSEA. The ends lost 7 bases at V and 5 bases at J; junction bases unmatched: 15. The DNA for the CDR3 is TGCAGCGCAAAACCGTTAACAGGGGGAGGGACTGAAGCTTTCTTT. Encoded protein: CSAKPLTGGGTEAFF.

V is TRBV7-2 and J is TRBJ2-1; D call uncertain. This CDR3 comprises 13 residues. Germline loops: CDR1 SGHTA, CDR2 FQGNSA. V gave up 2 bases and J gave up 5 bases, with 7 bases separating them. The CDR3 loop is CASSLQQHNEQFF. CDR3 in DNA: TGTGCCAGCAGCTTACAACAGCACAATGAGCAGTTCTTC. Full variable domain (rest looked up from reference TRBV7-2 and TRBJ2-1): GAGVSQSPSNKVTEKGKDVELRCDPISGHTALYWYRQSLGQGLEFLIYFQGNSAPDKSGLPSDRFSAERTGGSVSTLTIQRTQQEDSAVYLCASSLQQHNEQFFGPGTRLTVL.

V and J are TRBV7-8 and TRBJ1-2, with D possibly being TRBD1 (6 bases). V lost 1 base and J lost 0, with 12 bases in between. The CDR3 runs to 16 residues. Germline CDR1 reads SGHVS; CDR2 reads FQNEAQ. CDR3 sequence: CASSLDEGVSNYGYTF. CDR3 sequence (DNA): TGTGCCAGCAGCTTAGACGAGGGGGTTTCTAACTATGGCTACACCTTC.

The V and J genes are TRBV2 and TRBJ1-2; 7 bases match TRBD1. Trimming took 6 bases from V and 8 from J; bases not matched to a gene: 12. This CDR3 comprises 14 residues. Germline CDR1 reads SNHLY; CDR2 reads FYNNEI. This chain's CDR3 is CASRRDRDQGGYTF. DNA for the CDR3: TGTGCCAGCAGGCGGGACAGAGACCAGGGAGGCTACACCTTC.

This chain's CDR3 is CASSYSGQGAEQYV. CDR3 bases: TGTGCCAGCAGTTACTCGGGACAGGGGGCCGAGCAGTACGTC. The rearrangement uses TRBV6-6 and TRBJ2-7; TRBD1 matches 12 bases. The trim removed 0 bases at V and 6 bases at J, leaving 0 bases unmatched. Looked up from germline, CDR1 is MNHNY and CDR2 is SVGAGI (reference sequence). The CDR3 totals 14 residues.

This clone occurred a few times. This chain connects TRBV2 to TRBJ1-1; D gene ambiguous. The germline V gene has CDR1 SNHLY and CDR2 FYNNEI. This CDR3 comprises 13 residues. Trimming shortened V by 6 bases and J by 1 base, and 9 bases separated the two germline ends. The CDR3 sequence: CASRTDWNTEAFF. Here the CDR3 DNA reads TGTGCCAGCAGGACCGACTGGAACACTGAAGCTTTCTTT.

This chain uses TRBV27 with TRBJ2-1, with 12 bases matching TRBD2. From germline, CDR1 is MNHEY and CDR2 SMNVEV (reference sequence). V lost 4 bases to trimming and J lost 4 bases; unmatched junction nucleotides: 2. The CDR3 has 15 amino acids. The CDR3 reads CASSSSGGAYNEQFF. The CDR3 DNA reads TGTGCCAGCAGTTCTAGCGGGGGGGCTTACAATGAGCAGTTCTTC.

The chain is built from TRBV7-3 and TRBJ1-1; possibly TRBD1 for D (6 bases). The germline CDR1 and CDR2 sequences are SGHTA and FQGTGA. The CDR3 sequence is 13 residues long. Trimming took 5 bases from V and 4 from J, leaving 11 bases between them. The CDR3 spells CASSLYRATEAFF. The CDR3 region has the DNA TGTGCCAGCAGCCTATACAGGGCCACTGAAGCTTTCTTT.

The chain has TRBV3-1 (or the pseudogene TRBV3-2) and TRBJ2-1, with D unresolved. Germline-derived CDR1 and CDR2 are LGHDT and YNNKEL (reference sequence). The CDR3 contains 13 residues. V shed 1 base and J shed 9 bases, with 10 bases lying between them. For the CDR3, the DNA is TGTGCCAGCAGCCAAGCGCCCAGGCTTGAGCAGTTCTTC. Translation gives CASSQAPRLEQFF.

Only a few counts were recorded for this clone. The V gene is TRBV9, the J gene TRBJ1-2, with no clear D. V lost 3 bases, J lost 6 bases, and 9 bases lay in between. The CDR3 runs 12 residues. CDR1 is SGDLS and CDR2 is YYNGEE in the germline V gene. CDR3 sequence (DNA): TGTGCCAGCAGCGCCCGGTTTGATGGCTACACCTTC. Its protein product is CASSARFDGYTF.

This clone occurred a few times. The rearrangement links TRBV6-1 to TRBJ2-7, with 9 bases fitting TRBD1. This CDR3 comprises 15 residues. Germline-derived CDR1 and CDR2 are MNHNS and SASEGT. V was pared by 0 bases and J by 7 bases, with 7 bases of the junction left unmatched. The chain's CDR3 is CASSEARTGAGEQYF. Here the CDR3 DNA reads TGTGCCAGCAGTGAAGCGCGGACAGGGGCGGGTGAGCAGTACTTC.

The chain is built from TRBV11-3 and TRBJ2-2; 8 bases map to TRBD1. V dropped 5 bases and J dropped 4; count of bases not matched to a gene: 6. Germline assignment: CDR1 SGHNT and CDR2 YENEEA. CDR3 length equals 15 residues. The DNA for the CDR3 is TGTGCCAGCAGCCCAGGGGGCTCGGGCACCGGGGAGCTGTTTTTT. This codes for CASSPGGSGTGELFF.